These 16 T cell receptor beta chains were all obtained from the same sample, sequenced in a study of shared clonotypes between healthy human individuals. Data came from immunoSEQ multiplex PCR; TCRdb stores just in-frame clones and leaves some out. The sample lists about 2.5 million clones, just under 95% occurring once. Sequencing used naive CD4+ T cells from PBMCs. The subset denotes: CD45RA+ positively selected. Source of these receptors: a man aged 18-30 years in good health. Some clones in this sample may be carry-over from other donors' samples.

The chain uses TRBV28 and TRBJ2-3; TRBD2 matches 8 bases. Trimming removed 6 bases from V and 0 bases from J; junction bases left unmatched: 14. Germline V gene sequence: CDR1 MDHEN, CDR2 SYDVKM. The CDR3 runs 18 residues. CDR3 region: CASRLLAGALSSTDTQYF. The CDR3 DNA follows: TGTGCCAGCAGACTTCTAGCGGGCGCCCTCTCTAGCACAGATACGCAGTATTTT. Looking up the rest from reference TRBV28 and TRBJ2-3 gives the full variable domain: DVKVTQSSRYLVKRTGEKVFLECVQDMDHENMFWYRQDPGLGLRLIYFSYDVKMKEKGDIPEGYSVSREKKERFSLILESASTNQTSMYLCASRLLAGALSSTDTQYFGPGTRLTVL.

This clone was picked up one time. The chain links TRBV7-3 to TRBJ2-5; the D is unclear. The CDR3 is 13 amino acids. Germline lookup yields CDR1 SGHTA and CDR2 FQGTGA. Trimming took off 2 bases at V and 5 bases at J, with 9 bases between the two ends. The CDR3 DNA is TGTGCCAGCAGCTTACTGAGTATGGAGACCCAGTACTTC. This codes for CASSLLSMETQYF.

This sequence joins TRBV30 and TRBJ1-6; D uncertain. Trimming shortened V by 5 bases and J by 7 bases, and 12 bases separated the two germline ends. The CDR3 consists of 13 residues. Germline CDR1 is GTSNPN and CDR2 is SVGIG (reference sequence). CDR3 sequence reads: CAWDEVGNSPLHF. The CDR3 region has the DNA TGTGCCTGGGACGAAGTGGGGAATTCACCCCTCCACTTT.

V usage is TRBV5-4 and J usage is TRBJ1-3; no clear D gene. Germline assignment: CDR1 SGHNT and CDR2 YYREEE (reference sequence). The CDR3 is made up of 17 amino acids. With 1 base removed from V and 1 base from J, the gap between germline ends came to 15 bases. CDR3 protein: CASSLQAGSGSGNTIYF. The CDR3, as DNA: TGTGCCAGCAGCTTGCAGGCAGGATCAGGATCTGGAAACACCATATATTTT. Together with reference TRBV5-4 and TRBJ1-3, the CDR3 gives the full variable domain: ETGVTQSPTHLIKTRGQQVTLRCSSQSGHNTVSWYQQALGQGPQFIFQYYREEENGRGNFPPRFSGLQFPNYSSELNVNALELDDSALYLCASSLQAGSGSGNTIYFGEGSWLTVV.

The chain links TRBV5-8 to TRBJ2-5; a weak D match, TRBD2 (5 bases). The CDR3 totals 15 residues. Germline V gene data show CDR1 as SGHTS and CDR2 as YDEGEE. The V and J ends lost 0 bases and 5 bases respectively, with 14 bases between them. The CDR3 loop is CASSLGTRARETQYF. The CDR3, as DNA: TGTGCCAGCAGCTTGGGGACTCGAGCGAGGGAGACCCAGTACTTC.

This clone was seen just once. This chain joins TRBV2 and TRBJ2-2; no reliable D call. This CDR3 comprises 12 residues. The V end was cut by 6 bases, the J end by 5 bases, with 7 bases between. From germline, CDR1 is SNHLY and CDR2 FYNNEI. Here the CDR3 reads CASRPETGELFF. CDR3 coding DNA: TGTGCCAGCAGACCAGAGACCGGGGAGCTGTTTTTT.

This chain links TRBV10-3 with TRBJ1-1; the D is unclear. Germline V gene lookup returns CDR1 ENHRY and CDR2 SYGVKD. CDR3 length: 14 residues. V was trimmed by 5 bases and J by 4 bases, leaving 14 bases between them. The CDR3 sequence: CAISSFPLFTEAFF. CDR3 DNA sequence: TGTGCCATCAGTTCCTTCCCCCTATTCACTGAAGCTTTCTTT.

This chain joins TRBV15 and TRBJ2-5; D unclear. The J call is doubtful: the DNA matches TRBJ2-7 better. Germline loops: CDR1 LNHNV, CDR2 YYDKDF (reference sequence). This CDR3 comprises 12 residues. CDR3 bases: TGTGCCACCAGCAGAGATCTTAACGAGCAGTACTTC. Its translation is CATSRDLNEQYF.

This chain connects TRBV4-3 to TRBJ1-4; 7 bases line up with TRBD1. The germline V gene encodes CDR1 LGHNA and CDR2 YSLEER. Trimming removed 1 base from V and 6 bases from J; junction bases left unmatched: 14. This CDR3 comprises 18 residues. Here the CDR3 reads CASSQGLNTGVRYEKLFF. Written as DNA, the CDR3 is TGCGCCAGCAGCCAAGGCCTCAATACAGGGGTGAGGTATGAAAAACTGTTTTTT.

This clone has a single count. V and J are TRBV6-4 and TRBJ2-3; D is possibly TRBD2 (6 bases). V was shortened by 5 bases and J by 0 bases, with 12 bases between the two germline ends. The germline V gene encodes CDR1 MRHNA and CDR2 SNTAGT. The CDR3 runs 15 residues. CDR3 nucleotides: TGTGCCAGCAGTAAATCAGGGACTAGCACAGATACGCAGTATTTT. As protein: CASSKSGTSTDTQYF.

The rearrangement links TRBV5-6 to TRBJ2-7, with D hard to call. The CDR3 runs to 13 residues. The germline V and J ends were trimmed by 4 bases and 5 bases, with 13 bases remaining between them. Germline V gene sequence: CDR1 SGHDT, CDR2 YYEEEE. CDR3 nucleotide sequence: TGTGCCAGCAGCAACCCGGGCACGAACGAGCAGTACTTC. Protein: CASSNPGTNEQYF. Combining the CDR3 with reference TRBV5-6 and TRBJ2-7 gives the whole variable domain DAGVTQSPTHLIKTRGQQVTLRCSPKSGHDTVSWYQQALGQGPQFIFQYYEEEERQRGNFPDRFSGHQFPNYSSELNVNALLLGDSALYLCASSNPGTNEQYFGPGTRLTVT.

Concerning this clone: The sample has other DNA sequences that encode this CDR3 too. The chain links TRBV28 to TRBJ2-1, with 12 bases matching TRBD2. The length of the CDR3 is 16 residues. In germline, CDR1 is MDHEN, CDR2 SYDVKM. V shed 6 bases and J 4 bases; nucleotides not matched to a gene: 7. CDR3 DNA: TGTGCCAGCAGGGAGGGGGGGACTAGCGGGTACAATGAGCAGTTCTTC. Its translation is CASREGGTSGYNEQFF.

Note on this clone: The same CDR3 arises from other DNA sequences in this sample as well. The rearrangement joins TRBV9 to TRBJ2-3, with D hard to call. V dropped 0 bases and J dropped 3 bases, with 5 bases sitting between them. The length of the CDR3 is 13 residues. Germline V gene sequence: CDR1 SGDLS, CDR2 YYNGEE. CDR3 region: CASSVARTDTQYF. The DNA of the CDR3 is TGTGCCAGCAGCGTAGCAAGAACAGATACGCAGTATTTT.

The gene calls are TRBV9 and TRBJ2-1; the D gene could be TRBD1 or TRBD2 (5 bases each). CDR1 SGDLS and CDR2 YYNGEE come from the germline V gene. Trimming removed 0 bases at V and 4 bases at J, with 20 bases between. The CDR3 runs 18 residues. CDR3 in DNA: TGTGCCAGCAGCGTAGCTCGTGAGGGGAAGGGTCAATACAATGAGCAGTTCTTC. Translated, it gives CASSVAREGKGQYNEQFF. The complete variable domain, with remaining parts taken from reference TRBV9 and TRBJ2-1, reads DSGVTQTPKHLITATGQRVTLRCSPRSGDLSVYWYQQSLDQGLQFLIQYYNGEERAKGNILERFSAQQFPDLHSELNLSSLELGDSALYFCASSVAREGKGQYNEQFFGPGTRLTVL.

The chain carries TRBV19 and TRBJ1-2; D remains unclear. The CDR3 consists of 14 residues. Per germline, CDR1 LNHDA and CDR2 SQIVND (reference sequence). Trimming removed 7 bases from V and 1 base from J, with 13 bases in between. Written as DNA, the CDR3 is TGTGCCAGTACCATCCGAACAGATAACTATGGCTACACCTTC. The encoded protein is CASTIRTDNYGYTF.

The V gene is TRBV5-1, the J gene TRBJ2-1; D is unclear. Deletions cut 4 bases from V and 6 bases from J, with 11 bases between. Germline V gene data show CDR1 as SGHRS and CDR2 as YFSETQ. The CDR3 length is 13 residues. CDR3 protein: CASSPQPLNEQFF. In nucleotides, the CDR3 is TGCGCCAGCAGCCCGCAACCTCTCAATGAGCAGTTCTTC.